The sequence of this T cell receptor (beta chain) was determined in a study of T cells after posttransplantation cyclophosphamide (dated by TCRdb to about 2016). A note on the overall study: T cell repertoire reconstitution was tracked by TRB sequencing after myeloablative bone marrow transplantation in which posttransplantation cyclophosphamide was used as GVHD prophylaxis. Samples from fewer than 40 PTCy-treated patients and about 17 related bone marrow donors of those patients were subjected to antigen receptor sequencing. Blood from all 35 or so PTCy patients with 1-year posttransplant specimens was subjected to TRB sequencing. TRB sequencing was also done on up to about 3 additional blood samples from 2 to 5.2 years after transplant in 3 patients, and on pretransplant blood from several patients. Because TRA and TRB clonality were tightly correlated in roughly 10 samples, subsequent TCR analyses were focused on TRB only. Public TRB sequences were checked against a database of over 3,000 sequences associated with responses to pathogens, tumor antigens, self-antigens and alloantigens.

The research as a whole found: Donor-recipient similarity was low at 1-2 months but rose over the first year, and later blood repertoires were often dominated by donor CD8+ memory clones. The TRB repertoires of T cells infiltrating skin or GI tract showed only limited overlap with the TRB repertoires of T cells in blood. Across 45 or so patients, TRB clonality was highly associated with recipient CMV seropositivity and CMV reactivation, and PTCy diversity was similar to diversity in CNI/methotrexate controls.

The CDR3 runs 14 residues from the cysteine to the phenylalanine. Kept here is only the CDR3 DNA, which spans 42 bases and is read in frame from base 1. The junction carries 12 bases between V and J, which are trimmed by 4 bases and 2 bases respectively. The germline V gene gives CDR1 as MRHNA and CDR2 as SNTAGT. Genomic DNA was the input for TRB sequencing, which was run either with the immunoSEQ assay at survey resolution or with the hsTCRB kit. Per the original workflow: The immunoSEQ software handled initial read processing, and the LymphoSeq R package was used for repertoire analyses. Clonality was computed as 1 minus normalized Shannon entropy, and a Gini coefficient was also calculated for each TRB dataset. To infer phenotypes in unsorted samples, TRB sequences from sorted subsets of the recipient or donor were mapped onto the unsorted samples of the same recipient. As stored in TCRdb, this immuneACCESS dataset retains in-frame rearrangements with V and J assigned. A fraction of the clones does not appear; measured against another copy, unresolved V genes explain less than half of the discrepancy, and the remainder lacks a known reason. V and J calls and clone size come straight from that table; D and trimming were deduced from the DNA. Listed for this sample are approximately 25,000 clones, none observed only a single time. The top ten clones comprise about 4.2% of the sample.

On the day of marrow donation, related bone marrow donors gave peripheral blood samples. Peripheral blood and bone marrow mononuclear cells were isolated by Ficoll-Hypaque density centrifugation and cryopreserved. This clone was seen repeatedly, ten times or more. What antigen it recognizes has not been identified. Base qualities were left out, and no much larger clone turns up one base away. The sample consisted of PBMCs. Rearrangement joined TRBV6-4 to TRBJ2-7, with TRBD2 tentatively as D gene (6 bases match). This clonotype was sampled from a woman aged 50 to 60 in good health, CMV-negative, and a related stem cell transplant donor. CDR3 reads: CASSGTGETYEQYF. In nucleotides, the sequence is TGTGCCAGCAGTGGGACGGGAGAGACCTACGAGCAGTACTTC.